This is a list of T cell receptor beta chains from one sample in a study of shared clonotypes between healthy human individuals. Produced via immunoSEQ multiplex PCR; TCRdb's table is partial and in-frame only. The table lists 2 million to 2.5 million clones, approximately 90% of them singletons. Sequenced sample: naive CD4+ T cells from PBMCs. Every receptor here comes from a young man in good health. Some clones in this sample may be carry-over from other donors' samples. The CDR3 runs from the conserved cysteine through the conserved F or W. A D gene is named only where the DNA matches it firmly. A clone size is listed for some rows: how often the clone was seen (once, few, many), or a class if it is expanded.

V,size,J,D,CDR3,DNA
TRBV25-1,-,TRBJ1-5,-,CASSDRELGEGQPQHF,TGTGCCAGCAGTGACCGAGAATTAGGGGAGGGACAGCCCCAGCATTTT
TRBV14,-,TRBJ1-1,-,CASSQNPFEQGFNTEAFF,TGTGCCAGCAGCCAAAACCCTTTTGAACAGGGTTTTAACACTGAAGCTTTCTTT
TRBV7-9,-,TRBJ2-1,-,CASSRTSGYNEQFF,TGTGCCAGCAGCCGTACCTCGGGATACAATGAGCAGTTCTTC
TRBV19,once,TRBJ2-7,-,CASSIAGNYEQYF,TGTGCCAGTAGTATAGCAGGGAACTACGAGCAGTACTTC
TRBV7-3,-,TRBJ2-5,-,CASSQQGGSEETQYF,TGTGCCAGCAGCCAACAGGGCGGGAGTGAAGAGACCCAGTACTTC
TRBV5-6,-,TRBJ2-5,-,CASRPLAWGETQYF,TGTGCCAGCAGACCTCTAGCGTGGGGGGAGACCCAGTACTTC
TRBV7-2,-,TRBJ2-5,TRBD2,CASSLGVAGEAETQYF,TGTGCCAGCAGCTTAGGGGTAGCGGGAGAGGCAGAGACCCAGTACTTC
TRBV5-1,-,TRBJ2-7,-,CASSQGGLEQYF,TGCGCCAGCAGTCAGGGGGGGCTGGAGCAGTACTTC
TRBV6-5,-,TRBJ2-1,-,CASSYSIGLEQFF,TGTGCCAGCAGTTACTCGATAGGACTCGAGCAGTTCTTC
TRBV7-2,once,TRBJ2-2,TRBD2,CASSLSPGGRWTGELFF,TGTGCCAGCAGCTTAAGTCCTGGCGGGAGGTGGACCGGGGAGCTGTTTTTT
TRBV5-1,-,TRBJ2-5,-,CASSPGGTQETQYF,TGCGCCAGCAGCCCCGGTGGTACACAAGAGACCCAGTACTTC
TRBV11-2,-,TRBJ2-2,-,CASSFYTGELFF,TGTGCCAGCAGCTTTTACACCGGGGAGCTGTTTTTT
TRBV5-6,-,TRBJ2-4,TRBD1,CASSARTGEVKNIQYF,TGTGCCAGCAGCGCCAGGACAGGGGAAGTCAAAAACATTCAGTACTTC
TRBV19,-,TRBJ2-1,TRBD2,CASRPSGASYNEQFF,TGTGCCAGTAGACCTAGCGGCGCCTCCTACAATGAGCAGTTCTTC
TRBV5-4,-,TRBJ2-3,TRBD2,CASSLAGAGVGYTQYF,TGTGCCAGCAGCTTGGCCGGGGCGGGAGTAGGATATACGCAGTATTTT
TRBV28,-,TRBJ1-2,-,CASSLRAWSYGYTF,TGTGCCAGCAGTTTAAGGGCCTGGTCCTATGGCTACACCTTC
TRBV4-3,-,TRBJ2-7,-,CASSQEFRGPSYEQYF,TGCGCCAGCAGCCAAGAATTCAGGGGCCCATCCTACGAGCAGTACTTC
TRBV19,once,TRBJ2-1,TRBD1,CASSGYRGSEQFF,TGTGCCAGTAGTGGCTACAGGGGATCCGAGCAGTTCTTC
TRBV5-1,-,TRBJ2-3,-,CASSLVSDTQYF,TGCGCCAGCAGCTTGGTGTCAGATACGCAGTATTTT
TRBV6-1,once,TRBJ2-7,-,CASLASLGIYEQYF,TGTGCCAGCCTAGCCTCGTTGGGGATTTACGAGCAGTACTTC
TRBV6-1,-,TRBJ2-5,-,CASSEDYGIETQYF,TGTGCCAGCAGTGAAGATTACGGAATAGAGACCCAGTACTTC
TRBV6-1,-,TRBJ2-7,TRBD2,CASSSTSGRVGEQYF,TGTGCCAGCAGCTCGACTAGCGGGAGGGTCGGCGAGCAGTACTTC
TRBV5-1,-,TRBJ2-5,TRBD2,CASSFSSILADQETQYF,TGCGCCAGCAGCTTTTCTTCGATACTAGCGGACCAAGAGACCCAGTACTTC
TRBV28,once,TRBJ2-7,-,CASSSTPAGIYEQYF,TGTGCCAGCAGTTCCACCCCGGCTGGGATCTACGAGCAGTACTTC
TRBV6-5,-,TRBJ2-7,-,CASSSPGPNYEQYF,TGTGCCAGCAGTTCCCCGGGACCTAACTACGAGCAGTACTTC
TRBV6-5,-,TRBJ2-5,-,CASSYSFVETQYF,TGTGCCAGCAGTTACTCGTTTGTGGAGACCCAGTACTTC
TRBV6-1,-,TRBJ2-3,TRBD2,CASRMGLAGGDTQYF,TGTGCCAGCAGGATGGGACTAGCGGGAGGAGATACGCAGTATTTT
TRBV6-6,-,TRBJ1-2,TRBD1,CASSPAGGGYGYTF,TGTGCCAGCAGTCCCGCAGGGGGCGGGTATGGTTACACCTTC
TRBV12-5,-,TRBJ1-1,-,CASGLRAGGRMNTEAFF,TGTGCTAGTGGTCTTAGGGCGGGCGGGAGAATGAACACTGAAGCTTTCTTT
TRBV4-2,-,TRBJ1-1,TRBD1,CASSSRQGGNTEAFF,TGTGCCAGCAGCAGTAGACAGGGAGGGAACACTGAAGCTTTCTTT
TRBV5-1,-,TRBJ1-2,TRBD1,CASSEGQGVVNYGYTF,TGCGCCAGCAGCGAGGGACAGGGGGTGGTCAACTATGGCTACACCTTC
TRBV5-1,-,TRBJ2-1,-,CASSLAAGTQANEQFF,TGCGCCAGCAGCTTGGCGGCGGGGACCCAGGCCAATGAGCAGTTCTTC
TRBV27,-,TRBJ2-3,-,CASSGGLTDTQYF,TGTGCCAGCAGTGGAGGCCTCACAGATACGCAGTATTTT
TRBV7-2,-,TRBJ2-7,TRBD2,CASSAGTSGRDEQYF,TGTGCCAGCAGCGCCGGGACTAGCGGGAGAGATGAGCAGTACTTC
TRBV6-1,-,TRBJ1-5,-,CASSDRGRGSNQPQHF,TGTGCCAGCAGTGACCGCGGGAGGGGTAGCAATCAGCCCCAGCATTTT
TRBV5-8,once,TRBJ2-5,TRBD2,CASSSGAGGYQETQYF,TGTGCCAGCAGCTCGGGAGCGGGGGGCTACCAAGAGACCCAGTACTTC
TRBV18,-,TRBJ2-1,TRBD2,CASSPTGLAGFNEQFF,TGTGCCAGCTCACCCACCGGACTAGCGGGATTCAATGAGCAGTTCTTC
TRBV5-4,-,TRBJ2-7,-,CASSFSGDYEQYF,TGTGCCAGCAGCTTTTCAGGGGACTACGAGCAGTACTTC
TRBV6-5,-,TRBJ2-7,-,CASSYRQVGTYEQYF,TGTGCCAGCAGCTATAGACAGGTTGGAACCTACGAGCAGTACTTC
TRBV5-4,-,TRBJ2-7,TRBD1,CASSSGTDSTSEYF,TGTGCCAGCAGCTCTGGGACAGACTCTACGAGCGAGTACTTC
TRBV28,-,TRBJ2-4,-,CASRPSAKNIQYF,TGTGCCAGCAGACCCTCTGCCAAAAACATTCAGTACTTC
TRBV2,-,TRBJ2-3,-,CASSGGPAPVDTQYF,TGTGCCAGCAGCGGGGGACCAGCCCCGGTCGATACGCAGTATTTT
TRBV5-4,-,TRBJ2-1,TRBD2,CASSFALAGYNEQFF,TGTGCCAGCAGCTTTGCACTAGCGGGATACAATGAGCAGTTCTTC
TRBV30,-,TRBJ1-4,-,CAWSQSAGEKLFF,TGTGCCTGGAGTCAATCTGCCGGTGAAAAACTGTTTTTT
TRBV7-3,-,TRBJ2-7,TRBD2,CASSLRGGEQYF,TGTGCCAGCAGCTTAAGGGGGGGTGAGCAGTACTTC
TRBV6-5,-,TRBJ1-1,TRBD1,CASNRGGTGNTEAFF,TGTGCCAGCAATCGCGGGGGGACAGGGAACACTGAAGCTTTCTTT
TRBV7-2,few,TRBJ2-7,TRBD1,CASSFTGGSYEQYF,TGTGCCAGCAGCTTTACAGGGGGCTCCTACGAGCAGTACTTC
TRBV27,once,TRBJ2-3,-,CASSVWYGDTQYF,TGTGCCAGCAGTGTTTGGTATGGAGATACGCAGTATTTT
TRBV27,-,TRBJ1-5,-,CASSLGGPGNQPQHF,TGTGCCAGCAGTTTAGGGGGGCCGGGCAATCAGCCCCAGCATTTT
TRBV28,once,TRBJ2-1,TRBD2,CASTYETSGRIDEQFF,TGTGCCAGCACATATGAAACTAGCGGGAGAATCGATGAGCAGTTCTTC